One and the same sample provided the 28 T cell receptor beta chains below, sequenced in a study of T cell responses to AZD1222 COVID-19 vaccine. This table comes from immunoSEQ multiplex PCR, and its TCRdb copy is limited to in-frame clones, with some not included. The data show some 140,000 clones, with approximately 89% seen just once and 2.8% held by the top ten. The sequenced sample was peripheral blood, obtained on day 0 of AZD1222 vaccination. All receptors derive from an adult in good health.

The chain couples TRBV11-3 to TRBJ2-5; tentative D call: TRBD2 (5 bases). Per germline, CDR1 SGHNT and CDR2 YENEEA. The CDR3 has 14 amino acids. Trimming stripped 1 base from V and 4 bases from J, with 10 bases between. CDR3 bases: TGTGCCAGCAGCTTAGTCGGTAGCGTAGAGACCCAGTACTTC. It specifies CASSLVGSVETQYF.

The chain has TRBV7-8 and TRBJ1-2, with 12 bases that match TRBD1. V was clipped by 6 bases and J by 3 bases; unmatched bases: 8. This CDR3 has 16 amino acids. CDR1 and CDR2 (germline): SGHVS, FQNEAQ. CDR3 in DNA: TGTGCCAGCAGTTCAGGGACAGGGGGCGACGACTATGGCTACACCTTC. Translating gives CASSSGTGGDDYGYTF.

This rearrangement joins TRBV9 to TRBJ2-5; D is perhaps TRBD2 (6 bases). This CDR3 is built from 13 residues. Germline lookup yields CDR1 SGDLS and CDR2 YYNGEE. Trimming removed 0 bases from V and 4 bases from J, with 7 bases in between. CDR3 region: CASSVAGVETQYF. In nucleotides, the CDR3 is TGTGCCAGCAGCGTAGCGGGAGTAGAGACCCAGTACTTC.

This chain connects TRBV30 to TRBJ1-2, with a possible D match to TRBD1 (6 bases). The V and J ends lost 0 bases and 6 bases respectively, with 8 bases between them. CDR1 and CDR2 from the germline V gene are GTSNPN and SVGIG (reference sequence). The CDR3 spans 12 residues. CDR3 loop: CAWSVTGHGYTF. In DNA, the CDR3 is TGTGCCTGGAGTGTAACAGGGCATGGCTACACCTTC.

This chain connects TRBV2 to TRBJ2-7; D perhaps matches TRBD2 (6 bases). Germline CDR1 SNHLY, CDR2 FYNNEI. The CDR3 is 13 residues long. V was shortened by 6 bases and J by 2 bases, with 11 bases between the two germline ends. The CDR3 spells CASSEREAYEQYF. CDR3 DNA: TGTGCCAGCAGCGAAAGGGAGGCCTACGAGCAGTACTTC. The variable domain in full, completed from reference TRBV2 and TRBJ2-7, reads EPEVTQTPSHQVTQMGQEVILRCVPISNHLYFYWYRQILGQKVEFLVSFYNNEISEKSEIFDDQFSVERPDGSNFTLKIRSTKLEDSAMYFCASSEREAYEQYFGPGTRLTVT.

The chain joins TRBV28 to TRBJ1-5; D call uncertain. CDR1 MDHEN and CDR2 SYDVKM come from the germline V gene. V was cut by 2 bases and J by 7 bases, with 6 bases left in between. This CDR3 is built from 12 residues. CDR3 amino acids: CASSLRRQPQHF. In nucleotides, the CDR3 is TGTGCCAGCAGTTTACGGAGACAGCCCCAGCATTTT.

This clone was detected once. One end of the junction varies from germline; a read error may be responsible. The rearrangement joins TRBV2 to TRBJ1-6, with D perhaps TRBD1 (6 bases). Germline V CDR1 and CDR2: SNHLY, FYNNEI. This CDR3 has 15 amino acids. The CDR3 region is CASREGHREGSPLHF. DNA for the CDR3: TGTGCCAGCAGGGAAGGACACAGGGAGGGTTCACCCCTCCACTTT. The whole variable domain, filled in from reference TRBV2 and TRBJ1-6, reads EPEVTQTPSHQVTQMGQEVILRCVPISNHLYFYWYRQILGQKVEFLVSFYNNEISEKSEIFDDQFSVERPDGSNFTLKIRSTKLEDSAMYFCASREGHREGSPLHFGNGTRLTVT.

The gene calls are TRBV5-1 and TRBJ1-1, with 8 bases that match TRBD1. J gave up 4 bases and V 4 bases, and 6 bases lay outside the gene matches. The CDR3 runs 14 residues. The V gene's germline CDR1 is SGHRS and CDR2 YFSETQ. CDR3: CASSATGVGTEAFF. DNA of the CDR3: TGCGCCAGCAGCGCGACAGGGGTTGGCACTGAAGCTTTCTTT.

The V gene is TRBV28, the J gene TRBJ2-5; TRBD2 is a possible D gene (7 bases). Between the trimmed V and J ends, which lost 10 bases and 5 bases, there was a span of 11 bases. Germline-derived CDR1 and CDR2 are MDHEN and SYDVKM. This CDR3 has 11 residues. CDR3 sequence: CATGGQETQYF. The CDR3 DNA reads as TGTGCCACGGGGGGCCAGGAGACCCAGTACTTC.

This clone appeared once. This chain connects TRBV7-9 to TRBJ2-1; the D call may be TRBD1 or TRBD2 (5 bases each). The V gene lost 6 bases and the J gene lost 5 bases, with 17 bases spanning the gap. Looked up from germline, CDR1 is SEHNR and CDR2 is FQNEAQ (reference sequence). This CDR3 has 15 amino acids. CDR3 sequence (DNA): TGTGCCAGCAGGACTCCGGGACCTACCGACAATGAGCAGTTCTTC. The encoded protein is CASRTPGPTDNEQFF.

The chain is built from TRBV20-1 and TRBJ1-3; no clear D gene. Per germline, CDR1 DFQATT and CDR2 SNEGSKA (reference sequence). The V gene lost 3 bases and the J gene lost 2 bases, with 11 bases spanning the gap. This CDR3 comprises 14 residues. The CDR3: CSASLSAAGNTIYF. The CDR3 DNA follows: TGCAGTGCTAGTCTATCGGCAGCTGGAAACACCATATATTTT.

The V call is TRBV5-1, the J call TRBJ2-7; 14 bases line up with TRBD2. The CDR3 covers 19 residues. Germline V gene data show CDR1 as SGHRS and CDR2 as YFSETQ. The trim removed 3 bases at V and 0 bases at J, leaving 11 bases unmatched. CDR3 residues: CASSSRLAGGPEISYEQYF. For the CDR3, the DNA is TGCGCCAGCAGCTCAAGACTAGCGGGAGGGCCGGAGATCTCCTACGAGCAGTACTTC.

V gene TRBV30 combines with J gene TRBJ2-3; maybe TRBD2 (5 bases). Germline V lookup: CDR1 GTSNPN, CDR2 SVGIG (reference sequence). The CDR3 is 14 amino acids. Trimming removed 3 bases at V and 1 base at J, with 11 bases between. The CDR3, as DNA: TGTGCCTGGAGAGAGGGTAGGGGCACAGATACGCAGTATTTT. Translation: CAWREGRGTDTQYF.

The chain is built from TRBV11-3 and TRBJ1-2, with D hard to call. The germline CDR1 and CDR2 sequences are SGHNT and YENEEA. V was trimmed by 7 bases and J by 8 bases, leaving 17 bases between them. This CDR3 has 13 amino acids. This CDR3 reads CASTTRERGGYTF. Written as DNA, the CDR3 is TGTGCCAGCACCACCCGCGAGAGAGGGGGCTACACCTTC. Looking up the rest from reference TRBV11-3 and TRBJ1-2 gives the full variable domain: EAGVVQSPRYKIIEKKQPVAFWCNPISGHNTLYWYLQNLGQGPELLIRYENEEAVDDSQLPKDRFSAERLKGVDSTLKIQPAELGDSAVYLCASTTRERGGYTFGSGTRLTVV.

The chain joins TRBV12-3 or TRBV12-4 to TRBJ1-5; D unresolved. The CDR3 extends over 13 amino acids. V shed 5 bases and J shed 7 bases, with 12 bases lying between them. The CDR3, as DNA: TGTGCCAGCAGTCCATCGGCGGGGCAGCCCCAGCATTTT. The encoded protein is CASSPSAGQPQHF.

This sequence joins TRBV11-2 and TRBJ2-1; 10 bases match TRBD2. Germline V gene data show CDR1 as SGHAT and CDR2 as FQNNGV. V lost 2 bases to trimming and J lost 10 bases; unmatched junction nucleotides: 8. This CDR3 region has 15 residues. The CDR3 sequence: CASSLNSGGIREQFF. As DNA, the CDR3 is TGTGCCAGCAGCTTAAATAGCGGGGGGATTCGGGAGCAGTTCTTC. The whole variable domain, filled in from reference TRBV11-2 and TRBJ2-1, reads EAGVAQSPRYKIIEKRQSVAFWCNPISGHATLYWYQQILGQGPKLLIQFQNNGVVDDSQLPKDRFSAERLKGVDSTLKIQPAKLEDSAVYLCASSLNSGGIREQFFGPGTRLTVL.

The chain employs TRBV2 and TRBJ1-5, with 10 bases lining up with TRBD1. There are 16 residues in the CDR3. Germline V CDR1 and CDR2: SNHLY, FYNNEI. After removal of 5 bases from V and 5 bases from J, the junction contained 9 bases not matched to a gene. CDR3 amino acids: CASSHPGTGAHQPQHF. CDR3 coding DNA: TGTGCCAGCAGTCATCCCGGGACAGGGGCGCATCAGCCCCAGCATTTT.

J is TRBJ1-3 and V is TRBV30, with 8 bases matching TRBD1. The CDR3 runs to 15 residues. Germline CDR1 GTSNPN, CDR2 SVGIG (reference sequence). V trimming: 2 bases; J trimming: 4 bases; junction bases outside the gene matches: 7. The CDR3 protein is CAWSPSRGRGNTIYF. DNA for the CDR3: TGTGCCTGGAGTCCCTCCAGGGGGCGCGGAAACACCATATATTTT.

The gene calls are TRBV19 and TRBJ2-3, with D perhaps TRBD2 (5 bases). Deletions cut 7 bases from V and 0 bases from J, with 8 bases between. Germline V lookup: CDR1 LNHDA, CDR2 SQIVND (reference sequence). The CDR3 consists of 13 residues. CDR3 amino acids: CASNEGSTDTQYF. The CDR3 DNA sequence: TGTGCCAGTAACGAGGGCAGCACAGATACGCAGTATTTT.

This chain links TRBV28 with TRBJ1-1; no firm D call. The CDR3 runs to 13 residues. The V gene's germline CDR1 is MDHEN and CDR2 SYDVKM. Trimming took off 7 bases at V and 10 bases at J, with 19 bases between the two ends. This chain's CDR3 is CASTSRGVGRAFF. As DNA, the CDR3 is TGTGCCAGCACCTCTCGAGGAGTGGGGAGAGCTTTCTTT. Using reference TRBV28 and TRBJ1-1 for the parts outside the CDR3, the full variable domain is DVKVTQSSRYLVKRTGEKVFLECVQDMDHENMFWYRQDPGLGLRLIYFSYDVKMKEKGDIPEGYSVSREKKERFSLILESASTNQTSMYLCASTSRGVGRAFFGQGTRLTVV.

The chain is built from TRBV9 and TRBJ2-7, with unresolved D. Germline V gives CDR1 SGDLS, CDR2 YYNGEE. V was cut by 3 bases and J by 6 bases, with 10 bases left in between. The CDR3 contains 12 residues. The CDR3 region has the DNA TGTGCCAGCAGCGCCCTTTACGGCGAGCAGTACTTC. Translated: CASSALYGEQYF. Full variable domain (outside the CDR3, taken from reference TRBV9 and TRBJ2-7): DSGVTQTPKHLITATGQRVTLRCSPRSGDLSVYWYQQSLDQGLQFLIQYYNGEERAKGNILERFSAQQFPDLHSELNLSSLELGDSALYFCASSALYGEQYFGPGTRLTVT.

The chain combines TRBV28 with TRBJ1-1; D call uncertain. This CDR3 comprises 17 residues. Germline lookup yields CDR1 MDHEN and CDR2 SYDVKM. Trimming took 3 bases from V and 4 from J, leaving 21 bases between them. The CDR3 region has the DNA TGTGCCAGCAGTTTTCCACGCCATGGGTTTAGTACCACTGAAGCTTTCTTT. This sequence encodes CASSFPRHGFSTTEAFF.

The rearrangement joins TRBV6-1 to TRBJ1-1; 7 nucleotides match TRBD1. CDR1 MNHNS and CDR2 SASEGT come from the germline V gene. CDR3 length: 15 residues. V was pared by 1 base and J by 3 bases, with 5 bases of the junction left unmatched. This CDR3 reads CASSEEEGAYTEAFF. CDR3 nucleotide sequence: TGTGCCAGCAGTGAAGAAGAGGGGGCGTACACTGAAGCTTTCTTT.

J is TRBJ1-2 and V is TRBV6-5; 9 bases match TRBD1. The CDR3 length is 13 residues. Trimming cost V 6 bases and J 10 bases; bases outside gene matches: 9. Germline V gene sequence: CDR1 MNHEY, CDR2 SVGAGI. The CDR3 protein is CASSTNTGGNYTF. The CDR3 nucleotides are TGTGCCAGCAGCACAAACACAGGGGGCAACTACACCTTC.

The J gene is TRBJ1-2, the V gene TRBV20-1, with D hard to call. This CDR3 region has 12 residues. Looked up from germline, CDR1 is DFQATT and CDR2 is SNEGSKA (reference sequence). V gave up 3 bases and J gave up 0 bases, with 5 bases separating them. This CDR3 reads CSASMTNYGYTF. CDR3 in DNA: TGCAGTGCTAGTATGACTAACTATGGCTACACCTTC.

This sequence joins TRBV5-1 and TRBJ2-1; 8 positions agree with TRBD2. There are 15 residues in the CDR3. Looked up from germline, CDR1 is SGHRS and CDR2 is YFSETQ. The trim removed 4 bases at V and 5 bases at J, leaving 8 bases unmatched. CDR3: CASSVTGTSNNEQFF. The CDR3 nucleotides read TGCGCCAGCAGCGTCACCGGGACTAGTAACAATGAGCAGTTCTTC.

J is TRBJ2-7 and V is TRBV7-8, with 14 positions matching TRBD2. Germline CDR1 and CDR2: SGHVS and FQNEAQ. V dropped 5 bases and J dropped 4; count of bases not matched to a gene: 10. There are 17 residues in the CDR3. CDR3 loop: CASSGPQGLAGVYEQYF. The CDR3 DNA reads TGTGCCAGCAGCGGACCGCAGGGACTAGCGGGAGTGTACGAGCAGTACTTC. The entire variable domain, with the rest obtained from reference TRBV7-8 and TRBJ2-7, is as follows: GAGVSQSPRYKVAKRGQDVALRCDPISGHVSLFWYQQALGQGPEFLTYFQNEAQLDKSGLPSDRFFAERPEGSVSTLKIQRTQQEDSAVYLCASSGPQGLAGVYEQYFGPGTRLTVT.

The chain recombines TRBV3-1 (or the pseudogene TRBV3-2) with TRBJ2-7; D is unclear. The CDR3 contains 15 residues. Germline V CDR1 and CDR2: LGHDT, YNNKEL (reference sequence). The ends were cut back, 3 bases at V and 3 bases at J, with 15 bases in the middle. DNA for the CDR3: TGTGCCAGCAGCCAGGCCGCGGACCCCTTCTACGAGCAGTACTTC. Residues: CASSQAADPFYEQYF.